The subject of this entry is one T cell receptor (beta chain). Its antigen remains unidentified. This record comes from a study of OX40 agonist ivuxolimab in advanced cancers. Study-level information: All patients had ivuxolimab intravenously every 2 weeks at 0.01 to 10 mg/kg. It was permissible to have had prior anti-PD-1, anti-PD-L1 or anti-CTLA-4 therapy, and 40% had some. Notes on the study in general: Low normalized T-cell clonal expansion was also seen in some nonresponders.

The protocol was immunoSEQ multiplex PCR, while the TCRdb copy is restricted to in-frame clones and leaves out a portion. The data contain fewer than 85,000 clones, around 78% of them seen just once; the ten biggest clones take up about 5.7%. Trimming cost V 6 bases and J 2 bases, with 10 bases left between them. Germline loops: CDR1 KGHSH, CDR2 LQKENI. CDR3 length equals 13 residues. This specimen was CD4+ or CD8+ T cells sorted from blood, taken in a trial of the OX40 agonist ivuxolimab. This rearrangement joins TRBV18 to TRBJ1-1, with D hard to call. The receptor was derived from an adult with an advanced solid tumor such as melanoma, head and neck, liver or kidney cancer. CDR3 in amino acids: CASSGVSNTEAFF. In DNA, the CDR3 is TGTGCCAGCTCGGGAGTTTCAAACACTGAAGCTTTCTTT.